This entry describes one T cell receptor beta chain. The target antigen is unknown. Sorted inputs of about 18,000 to 1,100,000 cells, with 10%, 30% or 50% RNA, yielded naive CD8 libraries. This specimen comes from a study of molecular identifiers for immune sequencing clone quantification. Broader study findings: Detectable among about a million naive cells, according to reports, was Jurkat TCR RNA spiked in from one cell. In CMV-specific effectors, clones above 20 copies held over 99% of molecules; naive, under 1%.

As previously described, bulk TCR libraries were made using listed TCR primers. TCRdb processed the PCR reads anew with MiXCR; each CDR3 protein has one entry. The table records hundreds of thousands of distinct CDR3 sequences, roughly 23% of them present only once. Germline V gives CDR1 SEHNR, CDR2 FQNEAQ (reference sequence). With V trimmed by 5 bases and J by 4 bases, 6 bases remained unmatched. This CDR3 has 14 residues. This TCR was recovered from a human donor in good health. Some libraries in this study had Jurkat cell RNA spiked in. Material for sequencing was naive CD8+ T cells from blood, with Jurkat cell RNA spiked in. Regarding subset: FACS-sorted CD8+CD4-CCR7+CD45RA+ naive T cells. V usage is TRBV7-9 and J usage is TRBJ2-7; TRBD1 matches 9 bases. The CDR3: CASSDTGGGYEQYF. The CDR3 DNA reads TGTGCCAGCAGCGATACAGGGGGCGGGTACGAGCAGTACTTC.